Sequencing of this T cell receptor beta chain was carried out in a study of patients and donors after allogeneic stem cell transplantation. V was trimmed by 2 bases and J by 7 bases, leaving 11 bases between them. This CDR3 has 14 amino acids. In TCRdb, the RT-PCR reads were re-called with MiXCR into one record per CDR3 protein. The repertoire holds around 150,000 distinct CDR3 sequences, with 30% to 45% as singletons. The source material was blood, either unsorted or a sorted T cell fraction (not recorded which). The chain couples TRBV12-3 or TRBV12-4 to TRBJ1-4; D possibly corresponds to TRBD1 (5 bases). The receptor was derived from a human donor who was either an allogeneic HSCT recipient or a stem cell or donor lymphocyte infusion donor (not recorded which). It is not recorded whose cells these are; they may come from a transplant donor. The CDR3 is CASSLQGSGEKLFF. CDR3 coding DNA: TGTGCCAGCAGTTTACAGGGATCGGGTGAAAAACTGTTTTTT.